This is a list of T cell receptor beta chains from one sample in a study of breast tumors, draining lymph nodes, adjacent tissues. TCRdb reprocessed the multiplex PCR reads with MiXCR, giving one entry per CDR3 protein. Of under 45,000 distinct CDR3 sequences in the sample, roughly 36% were seen once. The sequenced sample was breast tumor tissue. The receptors were gathered from a female donor with breast cancer. Some clones in this sample may be carry-over from other donors' samples. CDR3s leave out the opening cysteine and the closing phenylalanine or tryptophan.

TRBV20-1 SARTGARNTIY
TRBV18 ASSATGDFYGYT
TRBV7-9 ASSLAGGGGEKLF
TRBV29-1 SVRTGGRTGELF
TRBV2 ASSGGPGVGEGEQF
TRBV10-3 AISDRPLEEQY
TRBV5-6 ASSLVGVGQPQH
TRBV7-7 ASSLTRQVETQY
TRBV12-3/TRBV12-4 ASSPDRVHNEQF
TRBV11-2 ASSLRGSGRAETQY
TRBV20-1 SARETGGQNQPQH
TRBV12-3/TRBV12-4 ASSRWTSGIGEQF
TRBV6-1 ASSKIWRERANTGELF
TRBV20-1 SASGLAGAYEQY
TRBV25-1 ASSEQGNNSPLH